A single sample is the source of the 27 T cell receptor beta chains below, sequenced in a study of blood T cell repertoires in COVID-19. Clones were read by immunoSEQ multiplex PCR, and TCRdb kept only the in-frame ones, dropping some. The table has around 260,000 clones, over 75% seen once. Sequencing was carried out using peripheral blood. Receptors originate from a human donor in a cohort sampled during active COVID-19.

This clone came up a few times. The V and J genes are TRBV9 and TRBJ1-5; D is unresolved. The V gene's germline CDR1 is SGDLS and CDR2 YYNGEE. Trimming shortened V by 4 bases and J by 6 bases, and 11 bases separated the two germline ends. CDR3 length equals 13 residues. Written as DNA, the CDR3 is TGTGCCAGCAGCCTCACGGGGTTTCAGCCCCAGCATTTT. Encoded protein: CASSLTGFQPQHF.

The rearrangement joins TRBV4-2 to TRBJ1-1; D gene ambiguous. Looked up from germline, CDR1 is LGHNA and CDR2 is YNFKEQ. CDR3 length equals 16 residues. Trimming removed 0 bases from V and 1 base from J, with 12 bases in between. Written as DNA, the CDR3 is TGTGCCAGCAGCCAAGACGGGCTGGGGAGGAACACTGAAGCTTTCTTT. This gives the protein CASSQDGLGRNTEAFF.

The chain couples TRBV7-9 to TRBJ2-2, with 9 bases aligning to TRBD2. This CDR3 comprises 15 residues. Germline V gene sequence: CDR1 SEHNR, CDR2 FQNEAQ (reference sequence). V shed 4 bases and J 1 base; nucleotides not matched to a gene: 1. Written as DNA, the CDR3 is TGTGCCAGCAGCTCTAGCGGGATGAACACCGGGGAGCTGTTTTTT. Translating gives CASSSSGMNTGELFF.

The rearrangement uses TRBV29-1 and TRBJ1-2, with D hard to call. Germline assignment: CDR1 SQVTM and CDR2 ANQGSEA. CDR3 length: 9 amino acids. The ends were cut back, 7 bases at V and 6 bases at J, with 6 bases in the middle. The CDR3, as DNA: TGCAGCGACAGAGATGGCTACACCTTC. Its protein is CSDRDGYTF. Supplemented by reference TRBV29-1 and TRBJ1-2, the full variable domain reads SAVISQKPSRDICQRGTSLTIQCQVDSQVTMMFWYRQQPGQSLTLIATANQGSEATYESGFVIDKFPISRPNLTFSTLTVSNMSPEDSSIYLCSDRDGYTFGSGTRLTVV.

This clone was seen only a few times. The chain recombines TRBV3-1 (or the pseudogene TRBV3-2) with TRBJ1-1; D remains unclear. The CDR3 sequence is 15 residues long. V was shortened by 3 bases and J by 0 bases, with 11 bases between the two germline ends. Germline loops: CDR1 LGHDT, CDR2 YNNKEL (reference sequence). CDR3 loop: CASSHQTLLNTEAFF. CDR3 DNA: TGTGCCAGCAGCCACCAGACATTATTGAACACTGAAGCTTTCTTT.

The rearrangement links TRBV6-6 to TRBJ1-2; D is uncertain. CDR3 length: 11 residues. Trimming removed 10 bases from V and 8 bases from J, with 14 bases in between. Germline V gene data show CDR1 as MNHNY and CDR2 as SVGAGI (reference sequence). CDR3 in amino acids: CATRREEGYTF. In nucleotides, the CDR3 is TGTGCCACGCGAAGGGAGGAAGGCTACACCTTC.

This clone was found once. The rearrangement uses TRBV5-1 and TRBJ1-1; 7 bases align to TRBD1. Germline V lookup: CDR1 SGHRS, CDR2 YFSETQ. This CDR3 is built from 14 residues. Trimming at V came to 3 bases and at J to 0 bases, leaving 2 bases not matched to a gene. In DNA, the CDR3 is TGCGCCAGCAGCTCTCAGGGGGTGAACACTGAAGCTTTCTTT. It translates to CASSSQGVNTEAFF.

The CDR3 protein is CASSSLWEQYF. The CDR3 bases are TGTGCCAGCAGTTCACTTTGGGAGCAGTACTTC. The chain is built from TRBV6-5 and TRBJ2-7; D gene uncertain. The germline CDR1 and CDR2 sequences are MNHEY and SVGAGI. V was clipped by 4 bases and J by 7 bases, with 8 bases between them. This CDR3 spans 11 amino acids.

The CDR3 sequence is CAWSTDRGYTEAFF. CDR3 DNA: TGTGCCTGGAGTACGGACAGGGGCTACACTGAAGCTTTCTTT. This sequence joins TRBV30 and TRBJ1-1; 9 bases match TRBD1. The CDR3 covers 14 residues. V was pared by 2 bases and J by 3 bases, with 4 bases of the junction left unmatched. From germline, CDR1 is GTSNPN and CDR2 SVGIG (reference sequence).

The rearrangement joins TRBV7-9 to TRBJ2-7; TRBD2 is a possible D gene (5 bases). Germline loops: CDR1 SEHNR, CDR2 FQNEAQ (reference sequence). This CDR3 region has 14 residues. Trimming took 5 bases from V and 3 from J, leaving 14 bases between them. The CDR3 coding sequence is TGTGCCAGCAGCGGCCAGCGGACTTACTACGAGCAGTACTTC. It codes for CASSGQRTYYEQYF. The variable domain in full, completed from reference TRBV7-9 and TRBJ2-7, reads DTGVSQNPRHKITKRGQNVTFRCDPISEHNRLYWYRQTLGQGPEFLTYFQNEAQLEKSRLLSDRFSAERPKGSFSTLEIQRTEQGDSAMYLCASSGQRTYYEQYFGPGTRLTVT.

This clone was observed a single time. The rearrangement joins TRBV5-4 to TRBJ2-7, with TRBD2 matching over 9 bases. The CDR3 runs to 15 residues. The germline V gene encodes CDR1 SGHNT and CDR2 YYREEE (reference sequence). With V trimmed by 4 bases and J by 1 base, 6 bases remained unmatched. The CDR3 here is CASSPAGGMSYEQYF. The CDR3 bases are TGTGCCAGCAGCCCGGCGGGGGGGATGTCCTACGAGCAGTACTTC.

J is TRBJ2-4 and V is TRBV29-1, with D tentatively TRBD1 (6 bases). The CDR3 spans 12 residues. The germline V gene has CDR1 SQVTM and CDR2 ANQGSEA. V was shortened by 5 bases and J by 7 bases, with 12 bases between the two germline ends. The CDR3 loop is CSVTSQGNIQYF. The CDR3 nucleotides are TGCAGCGTTACCTCTCAGGGGAACATTCAGTACTTC. Full variable domain (outside the CDR3, taken from reference TRBV29-1 and TRBJ2-4): SAVISQKPSRDICQRGTSLTIQCQVDSQVTMMFWYRQQPGQSLTLIATANQGSEATYESGFVIDKFPISRPNLTFSTLTVSNMSPEDSSIYLCSVTSQGNIQYFGAGTRLSVL.

The chain links TRBV18 to TRBJ1-2; perhaps TRBD1 as D (5 bases). Germline values: CDR1 KGHSH, CDR2 LQKENI. The CDR3 is made up of 13 amino acids. Trimming shortened V by 2 bases and J by 8 bases, and 12 bases separated the two germline ends. This chain's CDR3 is CASSPAGTGGYTF. The CDR3 bases are TGTGCCAGCTCACCAGCGGGGACGGGCGGCTACACCTTC.

The rearrangement links TRBV7-2 to TRBJ1-1, with TRBD1 matching over 7 bases. V gave up 1 base and J gave up 4 bases; unmatched junction bases: 3. The CDR3 loop spans 14 amino acids. Germline V CDR1 and CDR2: SGHTA, FQGNSA. The CDR3 nucleotides are TGTGCCAGCAGCTTAGGATCAGGGGGCACTGAAGCTTTCTTT. It translates to CASSLGSGGTEAFF.

This clone was picked up a small number of times. CDR3 DNA: TGTGCCAGCAGTTATACCGGGACAGCCACGGAGACCCAGTACTTC. Its translation: CASSYTGTATETQYF. The chain links TRBV6-2 or TRBV6-3 to TRBJ2-5; 7 nucleotides agree with TRBD1. In germline, CDR1 is MNHEY, CDR2 SVGEGT. The CDR3 sequence is 15 residues long. Trimming took 3 bases from V and 5 from J; bases not matched to a gene: 9.

The chain joins TRBV18 to TRBJ1-1; D possibly corresponds to TRBD1 (6 bases). Germline V gene data show CDR1 as KGHSH and CDR2 as LQKENI. Trimming pared 1 base from V and 9 bases from J, leaving 15 bases between. The CDR3 runs to 14 residues. For the CDR3, the DNA is TGTGCCAGCTCACCACTGGACTCTGGGGGCCAAGCTTTCTTT. This codes for CASSPLDSGGQAFF.

A few counts support this clone. This chain joins TRBV7-9 and TRBJ1-4; 11 nucleotides align to TRBD1. The ends lost 5 bases at V and 7 bases at J; junction bases unmatched: 6. The CDR3 spans 15 residues. Germline values: CDR1 SEHNR, CDR2 FQNEAQ (reference sequence). The CDR3 DNA reads TGTGCCAGCAGCGGTGGACAGGGGGCTGGTGAAAAACTGTTTTTT. Amino acids: CASSGGQGAGEKLFF. Filled out from reference TRBV7-9 and TRBJ1-4, the complete variable domain reads DTGVSQNPRHKITKRGQNVTFRCDPISEHNRLYWYRQTLGQGPEFLTYFQNEAQLEKSRLLSDRFSAERPKGSFSTLEIQRTEQGDSAMYLCASSGGQGAGEKLFFGSGTQLSVL.

This chain joins TRBV12-3 or TRBV12-4 and TRBJ1-2; D remains unclear. The V end lost 6 bases, the J end lost 8 bases, and 16 bases lay between the germline ends. The CDR3 has 13 amino acids. The CDR3 here is CASSSHLLGGYTF. The CDR3 bases are TGTGCCAGCAGCTCGCACCTACTAGGAGGCTACACCTTC.

The chain couples TRBV7-2 to TRBJ1-1; 9 bases map to TRBD1. CDR3 size: 14 residues. With 1 base clipped from V and 11 bases from J, the junction kept 8 bases outside the gene matches. The germline V gene has CDR1 SGHTA and CDR2 FQGNSA. The CDR3 bases are TGTGCCAGCAGCTTAGATACAGGGGGCTCGTCGGCTTTCTTT. Its translation is CASSLDTGGSSAFF.

The chain combines TRBV15 with TRBJ1-1; D not certain. CDR1 and CDR2 from the germline V gene are LNHNV and YYDKDF (reference sequence). The CDR3 sequence is 12 residues long. Trimming left V 0 bases short and J 6 bases short, with 5 bases between. CDR3 loop: CATSRDRAEAFF. DNA for the CDR3: TGTGCCACCAGCAGAGATAGAGCTGAAGCTTTCTTT.

The V call is TRBV28, the J call TRBJ1-5; no clear D. The CDR3 spans 15 residues. Trimming took 3 bases from V and 0 from J, leaving 9 bases between them. The V gene's germline CDR1 is MDHEN and CDR2 SYDVKM. The CDR3 region has the DNA TGTGCCAGCAGTTTGAGGCTCCTTAGCAATCAGCCCCAGCATTTT. The encoded protein is CASSLRLLSNQPQHF.

The V gene is TRBV6-5, the J gene TRBJ1-6, with D uncertain. Germline-derived CDR1 and CDR2 are MNHEY and SVGAGI. The CDR3 length is 16 residues. The germline V and J ends were trimmed by 0 bases and 0 bases, with 6 bases remaining between them. The chain's CDR3 is CASSYSSVSYNSPLHF. DNA for the CDR3: TGTGCCAGCAGTTACTCTTCCGTCTCCTATAATTCACCCCTCCACTTT.

This chain joins TRBV3-1 (or the pseudogene TRBV3-2) and TRBJ2-1, with D perhaps matching TRBD1 (6 bases). Germline V gene lookup returns CDR1 LGHDT and CDR2 YNNKEL (reference sequence). The CDR3 spans 14 residues. With 1 base removed from V and 12 bases from J, the gap between germline ends came to 16 bases. The CDR3 bases are TGTGCCAGCAGCCAAGGGGGGCCGAGGATTGGGCAGTTCTTC. Translated: CASSQGGPRIGQFF.

The chain has TRBV7-2 and TRBJ1-3, with D possibly being TRBD1 (5 bases). This CDR3 has 13 amino acids. Trimming stripped 7 bases from V and 4 bases from J, with 11 bases between. Looked up from germline, CDR1 is SGHTA and CDR2 is FQGNSA. CDR3 sequence reads: CASTLNRGNTIYF. CDR3 coding DNA: TGTGCCAGCACCCTGAACAGGGGAAACACCATATATTTT.

The chain links TRBV10-3 to TRBJ1-2; no clear D. CDR1 is ENHRY and CDR2 is SYGVKD in the germline V gene. The length of the CDR3 is 11 residues. With 6 bases removed from V and 8 bases from J, the gap between germline ends came to 10 bases. The CDR3 region has the DNA TGTGCCATCAGCAGAAGCGGAGGCTACACCTTC. This codes for CAISRSGGYTF.

The rearrangement links TRBV24-1 to TRBJ2-1; 12 bases agree with TRBD2. The V gene's germline CDR1 is KGHDR and CDR2 SFDVKD. Trimming cost V 4 bases and J 4 bases; bases outside gene matches: 4. This CDR3 spans 16 amino acids. The CDR3 DNA follows: TGTGCCACCAGTGACGGACTAGCGGGATCGTACAATGAGCAGTTCTTC. Its protein is CATSDGLAGSYNEQFF.

This clone was detected once. V gene TRBV5-5 combines with J gene TRBJ1-1, with D perhaps matching TRBD1 (5 bases). This CDR3 is 14 amino acids long. Per germline, CDR1 SGHKS and CDR2 YYEKEE (reference sequence). Trimming left V 3 bases short and J 1 base short, with 10 bases between. CDR3 DNA sequence: TGTGCCAGCAGCTCAAGGGGTGGGAACACTGAAGCTTTCTTT. Protein sequence: CASSSRGGNTEAFF. The full variable domain, with the rest looked up from reference TRBV5-5 and TRBJ1-1, is DAGVTQSPTHLIKTRGQQVTLRCSPISGHKSVSWYQQVLGQGPQFIFQYYEKEERGRGNFPDRFSARQFPNYSSELNVNALLLGDSALYLCASSSRGGNTEAFFGQGTRLTVV.